These 7 T cell receptor beta chains originate from one sample sequenced in a study of post-analysis software for immune sequencing data. Study outcomes and limitations: Comparison of patients with controls showed five TRBV segments more frequent in patients, TRBV5-6, TRBV5-1 and TRBV20-1 among them.

Libraries were made from TCR beta cDNA, and they carried unique molecular identifiers. Using its own MiXCR run on the PCR reads, TCRdb lists one record per CDR3 protein. The profile covers about 770,000 distinct CDR3 sequences, with around 46% appearing a single time and roughly 5% taken by the ten largest. No antigens are known for them. The sequenced sample consisted of blood. The receptors stem from a girl aged 10 to 17 with multiple sclerosis.

This clonotype was seen a handful of times. The chain couples TRBV20-1 to TRBJ2-5; TRBD2 matches 7 bases. Germline V lookup: CDR1 DFQATT, CDR2 SNEGSKA (reference sequence). J was trimmed by 5 bases and V by 3 bases; bases with no gene match: 15. The CDR3 spans 16 residues. The CDR3 sequence is CSASPIAGAIGETQYF. The CDR3 region has the DNA TGCAGTGCTAGCCCTATAGCGGGTGCGATAGGGGAGACCCAGTACTTC.

This clonotype was seen a few times. This chain connects TRBV27 to TRBJ2-1, with D possibly being TRBD2 (6 bases). Germline lookup yields CDR1 MNHEY and CDR2 SMNVEV (reference sequence). V dropped 7 bases and J dropped 1 base, with 14 bases sitting between them. The CDR3 is made up of 15 amino acids. The CDR3 region has the DNA TGTGCCAGCACCCCAGCGGGTCTATCCTACAATGAGCAGTTCTTC. This encodes CASTPAGLSYNEQFF.

The rearrangement links TRBV7-9 to TRBJ1-2, with 9 positions matching TRBD1. Trimming removed 3 bases from V and 5 bases from J; junction bases left unmatched: 4. Per the germline V gene, CDR1 is SEHNR and CDR2 is FQNEAQ (reference sequence). This CDR3 region has 14 residues. The chain's CDR3 is CASSLTGGRYGYTF. As DNA, the CDR3 is TGTGCCAGCAGCTTGACAGGGGGTCGGTATGGCTACACCTTC.

This clonotype appeared a few times. The CDR3: CATSRDLFAFF. As DNA, the CDR3 is TGTGCCACCAGCAGAGATCTGTTCGCTTTCTTT. The chain recombines TRBV15 with TRBJ1-1, with D uncertain. Trimming removed 0 bases at V and 11 bases at J, with 7 bases between. CDR1 is LNHNV, CDR2 YYDKDF, per germline (reference sequence). CDR3 length: 11 amino acids.

The V gene is TRBV20-1, the J gene TRBJ2-5, with D perhaps matching TRBD1 or TRBD2 (5 bases each). With the DNA end fitting TRBJ2-7 better, the J assignment may be wrong. Germline lookup yields CDR1 DFQATT and CDR2 SNEGSKA (reference sequence). This CDR3 is 13 amino acids long. CDR3 nucleotides: TGCAGTTTTAGGGGTGACAGCGGCCACGAGCAGTACTTC. Residues: CSFRGDSGHEQYF.

This sequence joins TRBV5-1 and TRBJ1-1; 11 bases match TRBD1. V was pared by 2 bases and J by 0 bases, with 6 bases of the junction left unmatched. This CDR3 has 17 amino acids. Germline CDR1 SGHRS, CDR2 YFSETQ. CDR3 amino acids: CASSFLGQGALNTEAFF. In nucleotides, the CDR3 is TGCGCCAGCAGCTTCCTCGGACAGGGGGCGTTGAACACTGAAGCTTTCTTT.

This chain links TRBV7-3 with TRBJ2-1; TRBD1 might be the D (6 bases). The CDR3 totals 14 residues. Per the germline V gene, CDR1 is SGHTA and CDR2 is FQGTGA. Trimming took 5 bases from V and 6 from J, leaving 14 bases between them. CDR3 protein: CASSPPGQSNEQFF. CDR3 DNA sequence: TGTGCCAGCAGCCCCCCAGGACAGAGCAATGAGCAGTTCTTC.